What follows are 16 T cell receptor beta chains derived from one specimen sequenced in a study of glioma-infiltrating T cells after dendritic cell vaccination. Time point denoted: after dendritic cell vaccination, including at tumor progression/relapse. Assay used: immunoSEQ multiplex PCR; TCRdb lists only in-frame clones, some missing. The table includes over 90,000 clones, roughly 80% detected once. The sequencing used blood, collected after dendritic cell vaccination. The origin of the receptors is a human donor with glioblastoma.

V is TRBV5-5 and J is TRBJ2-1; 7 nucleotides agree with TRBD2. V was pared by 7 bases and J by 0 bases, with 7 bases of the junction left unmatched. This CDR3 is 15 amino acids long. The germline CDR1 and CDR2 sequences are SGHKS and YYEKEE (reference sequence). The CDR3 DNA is TGTGCCAGCCGCGGGGGTCTTCCCTCCTACAATGAGCAGTTCTTC. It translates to CASRGGLPSYNEQFF.

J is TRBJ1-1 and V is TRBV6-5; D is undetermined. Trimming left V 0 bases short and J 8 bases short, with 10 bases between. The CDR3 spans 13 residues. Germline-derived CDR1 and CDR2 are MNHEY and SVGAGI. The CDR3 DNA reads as TGTGCCAGCAGTTACTCGATTTCAGTGGAAGCTTTCTTT. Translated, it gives CASSYSISVEAFF.

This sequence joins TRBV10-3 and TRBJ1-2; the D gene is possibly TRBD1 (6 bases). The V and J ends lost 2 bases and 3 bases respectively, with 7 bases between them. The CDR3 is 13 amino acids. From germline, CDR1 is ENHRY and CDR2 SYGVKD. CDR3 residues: CAISETGYYGYTF. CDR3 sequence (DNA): TGTGCCATCAGTGAGACAGGGTACTATGGCTACACCTTC.

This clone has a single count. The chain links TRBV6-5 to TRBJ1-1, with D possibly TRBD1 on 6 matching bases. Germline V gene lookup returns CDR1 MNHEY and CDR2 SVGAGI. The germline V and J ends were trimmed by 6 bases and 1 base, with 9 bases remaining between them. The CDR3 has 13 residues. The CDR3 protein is CASSGGRNTEAFF. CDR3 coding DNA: TGTGCCAGCAGCGGGGGGCGGAACACTGAAGCTTTCTTT.

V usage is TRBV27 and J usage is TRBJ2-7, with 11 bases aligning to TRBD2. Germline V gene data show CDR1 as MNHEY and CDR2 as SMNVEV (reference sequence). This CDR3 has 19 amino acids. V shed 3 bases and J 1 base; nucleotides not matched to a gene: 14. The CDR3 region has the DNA TGTGCCAGCAGTTTGTCCAAACTTCCGGGACTAGCGGATTCCTACGAGCAGTACTTC. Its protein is CASSLSKLPGLADSYEQYF.

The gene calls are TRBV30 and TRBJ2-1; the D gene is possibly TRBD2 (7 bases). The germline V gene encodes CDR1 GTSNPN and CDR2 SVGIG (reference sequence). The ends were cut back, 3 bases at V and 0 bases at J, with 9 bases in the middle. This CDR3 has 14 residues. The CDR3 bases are TGTGCCTGGAGGGGAGGGGGCTCCTACAATGAGCAGTTCTTC. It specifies CAWRGGGSYNEQFF.

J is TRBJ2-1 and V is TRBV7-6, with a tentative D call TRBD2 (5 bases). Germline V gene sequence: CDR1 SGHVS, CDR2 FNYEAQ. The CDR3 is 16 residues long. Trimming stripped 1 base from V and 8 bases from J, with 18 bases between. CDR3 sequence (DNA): TGTGCCAGCAGCTTAGGTGCCTCTCGGGGTAGCGATGAGCAGTTCTTC. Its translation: CASSLGASRGSDEQFF.

The CDR3 protein is CASSPVDSLNEQFF. The CDR3 DNA is TGTGCCAGCAGCCCGGTGGACAGCCTCAATGAGCAGTTCTTC. The chain links TRBV28 to TRBJ2-1; perhaps TRBD1 as D (6 bases). The germline V gene has CDR1 MDHEN and CDR2 SYDVKM. Trimming cost V 6 bases and J 6 bases, with 15 bases left between them. The CDR3 covers 14 residues.

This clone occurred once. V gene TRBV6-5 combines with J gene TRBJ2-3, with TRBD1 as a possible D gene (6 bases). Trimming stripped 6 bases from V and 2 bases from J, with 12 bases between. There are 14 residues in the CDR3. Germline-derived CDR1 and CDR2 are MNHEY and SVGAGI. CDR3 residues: CASRRGQLTDTQYF. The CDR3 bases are TGTGCCAGCAGGAGAGGACAGCTCACAGATACGCAGTATTTT.

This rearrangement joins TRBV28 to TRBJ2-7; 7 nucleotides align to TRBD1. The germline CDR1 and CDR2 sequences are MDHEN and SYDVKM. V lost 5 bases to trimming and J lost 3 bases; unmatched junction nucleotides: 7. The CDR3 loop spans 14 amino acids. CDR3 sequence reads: CASSVQGISYEQYF. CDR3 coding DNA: TGTGCCAGCAGTGTACAGGGGATCAGCTACGAGCAGTACTTC.

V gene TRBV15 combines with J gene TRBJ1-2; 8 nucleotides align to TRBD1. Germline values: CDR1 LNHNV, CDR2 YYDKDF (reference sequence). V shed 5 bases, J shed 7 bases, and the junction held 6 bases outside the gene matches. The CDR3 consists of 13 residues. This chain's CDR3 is CATSSRTGSGYTF. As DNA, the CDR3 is TGTGCCACCAGCTCACGGACAGGGTCTGGCTACACCTTC.

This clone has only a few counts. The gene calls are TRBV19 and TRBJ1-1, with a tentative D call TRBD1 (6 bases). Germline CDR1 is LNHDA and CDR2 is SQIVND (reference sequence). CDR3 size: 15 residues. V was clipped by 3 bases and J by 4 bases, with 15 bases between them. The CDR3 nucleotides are TGTGCCAGTAGTATTACAGGGAACTGGGTCACTGAAGCTTTCTTT. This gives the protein CASSITGNWVTEAFF.

The DNA of the CDR3 is TGCAGCGTTGTGGCTTTCTATGGCTACACCTTC. This encodes CSVVAFYGYTF. The chain has TRBV29-1 and TRBJ1-2, with unresolved D. V lost 4 bases and J lost 4, with 7 bases in between. Germline-derived CDR1 and CDR2 are SQVTM and ANQGSEA. CDR3 length: 11 residues.

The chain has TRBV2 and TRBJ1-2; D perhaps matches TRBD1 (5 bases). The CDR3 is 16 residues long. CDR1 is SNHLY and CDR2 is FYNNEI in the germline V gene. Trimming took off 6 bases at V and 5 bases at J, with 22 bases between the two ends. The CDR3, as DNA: TGTGCCAGCAGCCCAACCCCGTTCGGGGGAGAGTATGGCTACACCTTC. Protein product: CASSPTPFGGEYGYTF.

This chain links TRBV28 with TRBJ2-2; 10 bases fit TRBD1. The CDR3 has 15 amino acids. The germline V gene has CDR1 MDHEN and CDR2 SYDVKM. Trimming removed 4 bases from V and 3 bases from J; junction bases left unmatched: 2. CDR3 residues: CASSWGTGDTGELFF. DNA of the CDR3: TGTGCCAGCAGTTGGGGGACAGGGGACACCGGGGAGCTGTTTTTT.

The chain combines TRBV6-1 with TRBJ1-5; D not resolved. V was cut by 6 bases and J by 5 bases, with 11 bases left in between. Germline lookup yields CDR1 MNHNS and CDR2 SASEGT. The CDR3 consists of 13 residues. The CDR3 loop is CASSQAKDQPQHF. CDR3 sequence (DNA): TGTGCCAGCAGCCAGGCGAAGGATCAGCCCCAGCATTTT.